What follows is one T cell receptor beta chain and its context. PCR involved 60 Vbeta and 13 Jbeta primers. Measured with immunoSEQ multiplex PCR; TCRdb has only the in-frame clones, and not every one. The sample lists roughly 130,000 clones, 76% seen once, with approximately 1.8% in the top ten. These data originate in a study of cytomegalovirus exposure and HLA in healthy donors. Nominally healthy donors provided the samples, though records likely missed some immune exposures. Germline CDR1 reads MGHRA; CDR2 reads YSYEKL. The V end was cut by 0 bases, the J end by 4 bases, with 13 bases between. This CDR3 spans 16 amino acids.

J is TRBJ1-3 and V is TRBV4-1, with D perhaps TRBD1 (5 bases). The receptor was isolated from a man in his forties in good health and CMV-seronegative. The source material was PBMCs. This chain's CDR3 is CASSQDSRDTGNTIYF. The CDR3 DNA sequence: TGCGCCAGCAGCCAAGACTCCAGGGATACGGGAAACACCATATATTTT.